This T cell receptor (beta chain) appears in the sequencing data of a study of OX40 agonist ivuxolimab in advanced cancers. Study details: Patients got intravenous ivuxolimab at 0.01 to 10 mg/kg every 2 weeks. Three patients showed partial responses: one hepatocellular carcinoma and two cutaneous melanoma cases.

Autoimmune disease history or systemic immunosuppression barred patients. Remarks on this clone: Its specificity is unknown.

Using immunoSEQ multiplex PCR, the repertoire was profiled, and TCRdb retains in-frame clones only, with some absent. The sample shows about 53,000 clones, 84% of them seen only once. Germline V gives CDR1 SNHLY, CDR2 FYNNEI. Between the trimmed V and J ends, which lost 7 bases and 5 bases, there was a span of 11 bases. This CDR3 is built from 12 residues. Study-wide results and limits: CD8+ T cells averaged more expanded clones than CD4+.

The V call is TRBV2, the J call TRBJ2-5; D uncertain. This specimen was CD4+ or CD8+ T cells sorted from blood, taken in a trial of the OX40 agonist ivuxolimab. The TCR sequence derives from an adult with an advanced solid tumor such as melanoma, head and neck, liver or kidney cancer. The CDR3 sequence is CASKAWDETQYF. CDR3 sequence (DNA): TGTGCCAGCAAAGCTTGGGATGAGACCCAGTACTTC.